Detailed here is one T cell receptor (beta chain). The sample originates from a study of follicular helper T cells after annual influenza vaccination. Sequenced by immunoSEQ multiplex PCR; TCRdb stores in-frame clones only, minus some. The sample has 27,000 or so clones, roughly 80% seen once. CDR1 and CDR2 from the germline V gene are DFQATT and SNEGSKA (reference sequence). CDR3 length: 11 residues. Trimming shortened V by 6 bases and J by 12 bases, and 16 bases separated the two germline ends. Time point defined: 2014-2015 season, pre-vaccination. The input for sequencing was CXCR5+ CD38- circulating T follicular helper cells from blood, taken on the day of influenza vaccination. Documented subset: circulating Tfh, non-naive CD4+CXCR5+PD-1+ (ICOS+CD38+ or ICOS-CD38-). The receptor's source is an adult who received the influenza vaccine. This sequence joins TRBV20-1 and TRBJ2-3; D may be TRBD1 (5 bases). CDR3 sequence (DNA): TGCAGTGCCCAGAAGGACACCGCCCAGTATTTT. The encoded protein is CSAQKDTAQYF.